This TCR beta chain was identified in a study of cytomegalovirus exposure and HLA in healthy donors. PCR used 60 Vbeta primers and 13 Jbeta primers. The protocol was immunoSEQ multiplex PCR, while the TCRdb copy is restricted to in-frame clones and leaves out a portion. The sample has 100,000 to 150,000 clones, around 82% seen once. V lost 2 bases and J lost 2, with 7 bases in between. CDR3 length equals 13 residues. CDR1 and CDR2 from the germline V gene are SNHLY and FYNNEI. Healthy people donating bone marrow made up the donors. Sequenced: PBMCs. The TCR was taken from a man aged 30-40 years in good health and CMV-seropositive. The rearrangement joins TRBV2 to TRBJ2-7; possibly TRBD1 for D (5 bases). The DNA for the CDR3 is TGTGCCAGCAGTGAACAGGGTCCCTACGAGCAGTACTTC. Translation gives CASSEQGPYEQYF.